This T cell receptor (beta chain) was sequenced in a study of T cells after posttransplantation cyclophosphamide. General study findings and limits: Recipient CMV seropositivity and CMV reactivation strongly tracked TRB clonality.

This clone appeared a few times. Its antigen is currently unknown. The method was immunoSEQ multiplex PCR; TCRdb's version includes in-frame clones alone and lacks a portion of them. The sample offers around 30,000 clones and no singletons, the top ten holding 2.7%. This CDR3 has 13 residues. CDR1 SQVTM and CDR2 ANQGSEA come from the germline V gene. J gave up 4 bases and V 4 bases, and 2 bases lay outside the gene matches. This TCR was recovered from a woman aged 60 to 75 in good health, CMV-negative, and a related stem cell transplant donor. This chain connects TRBV29-1 to TRBJ2-5; TRBD2 agrees at 11 bases. The source material was PBMCs. The CDR3 loop is CSVGGLAGETQYF. The CDR3 bases are TGCAGCGTTGGCGGACTAGCGGGAGAGACCCAGTACTTC. The variable domain in full, with the rest retrieved from reference TRBV29-1 and TRBJ2-5, is SAVISQKPSRDICQRGTSLTIQCQVDSQVTMMFWYRQQPGQSLTLIATANQGSEATYESGFVIDKFPISRPNLTFSTLTVSNMSPEDSSIYLCSVGGLAGETQYFGPGTRLLVL.